A single sample is the source of the 10 T cell receptor beta chains below, sequenced in a study of T cell changes during pregnancy in multiple sclerosis. Profiling relied on immunoSEQ multiplex PCR, and the TCRdb table lists in-frame clones only, not all of them. Of fewer than 60,000 clones listed, 80% to 95% are singletons. Here the sequenced sample was CD4+ T cells from peripheral blood mononuclear cells, taken after pregnancy. These receptors all stem from a female donor with multiple sclerosis, enrolled in a pregnancy study.

The rearrangement joins TRBV5-1 to TRBJ2-5; D is unresolved. The CDR3 has 13 residues. The germline V and J ends were trimmed by 1 base and 0 bases, with 4 bases remaining between them. Germline V gene lookup returns CDR1 SGHRS and CDR2 YFSETQ. DNA of the CDR3: TGCGCCAGCAGCTTGAACTACCAAGAGACCCAGTACTTC. Translated: CASSLNYQETQYF.

The V and J genes are TRBV5-4 and TRBJ1-1; no firm D call. V lost 2 bases and J lost 2, with 13 bases in between. The CDR3 loop spans 15 amino acids. CDR1 SGHNT and CDR2 YYREEE come from the germline V gene (reference sequence). CDR3 residues: CASSFFLDINTEAFF. The DNA of the CDR3 is TGTGCCAGCAGCTTTTTTCTCGACATAAACACTGAAGCTTTCTTT.

The gene calls are TRBV30 and TRBJ2-3; a possible D gene is TRBD2 (6 bases). V was shortened by 4 bases and J by 1 base, with 18 bases between the two germline ends. This CDR3 region has 16 residues. Germline loops: CDR1 GTSNPN, CDR2 SVGIG (reference sequence). CDR3 protein: CAWMVRREYGTDTQYF. The CDR3 DNA reads as TGTGCCTGGATGGTCCGTCGGGAGTATGGCACAGATACGCAGTATTTT.

The V call is TRBV19, the J call TRBJ1-5; D possibly corresponds to TRBD1 (5 bases). The CDR3 is made up of 15 amino acids. The V gene lost 10 bases and the J gene lost 5 bases, with 21 bases spanning the gap. Germline V gene lookup returns CDR1 LNHDA and CDR2 SQIVND (reference sequence). The CDR3 coding sequence is TGTGCCACCTCAGAGTTGGTCGGGGGGGATCAGCCCCAGCATTTT. Translating gives CATSELVGGDQPQHF.

This rearrangement joins TRBV7-9 to TRBJ2-5, with TRBD2 matching 12 bases. The CDR3 loop spans 15 amino acids. Germline V gene sequence: CDR1 SEHNR, CDR2 FQNEAQ (reference sequence). V lost 5 bases to trimming and J lost 5 bases; unmatched junction nucleotides: 6. In nucleotides, the CDR3 is TGTGCCAGCAGCCGACTAGCGGGAGATTTCGAGACCCAGTACTTC. This translates into CASSRLAGDFETQYF.

This chain connects TRBV6-1 to TRBJ2-7; tentative D call: TRBD1 (5 bases). This CDR3 contains 12 residues. Trimming removed 6 bases from V and 3 bases from J, with 9 bases in between. Germline CDR1 reads MNHNS; CDR2 reads SASEGT. CDR3 sequence reads: CASSRQIYEQYF. The CDR3 DNA follows: TGTGCCAGCAGCCGACAGATCTACGAGCAGTACTTC.

J is TRBJ2-7 and V is TRBV27; D is unclear. The CDR3 length is 16 residues. V dropped 2 bases and J dropped 7 bases, with 21 bases sitting between them. CDR1 is MNHEY, CDR2 SMNVEV, per germline (reference sequence). CDR3: CASSLTRFRDKREQYF. The CDR3 bases are TGTGCCAGCAGTTTAACCCGATTTCGAGATAAGCGAGAGCAGTACTTC.

V usage is TRBV25-1 and J usage is TRBJ2-1; 8 bases agree with TRBD1. The CDR3 is 16 amino acids. Trimming at V came to 5 bases and at J to 2 bases, leaving 8 bases not matched to a gene. Germline V gene sequence: CDR1 MGHDK, CDR2 SYGVNS. CDR3 coding DNA: TGTGCCAGCAGTCTGGGGACAGGTCGCCCCTACAATGAGCAGTTCTTC. This translates into CASSLGTGRPYNEQFF.

This chain connects TRBV19 to TRBJ1-4; D gene uncertain. In germline, CDR1 is LNHDA, CDR2 SQIVND (reference sequence). This CDR3 is built from 13 residues. Between the trimmed V and J ends, which lost 9 bases and 1 base, there was a span of 9 bases. CDR3 in amino acids: CASRPGTNEKLFF. The CDR3 coding sequence is TGTGCCAGCCGGCCGGGAACTAATGAAAAACTGTTTTTT. The whole variable domain, filled in from reference TRBV19 and TRBJ1-4, reads DGGITQSPKYLFRKEGQNVTLSCEQNLNHDAMYWYRQDPGQGLRLIYYSQIVNDFQKGDIAEGYSVSREKKESFPLTVTSAQKNPTAFYLCASRPGTNEKLFFGSGTQLSVL.

The chain joins TRBV11-2 to TRBJ1-4; 7 nucleotides match TRBD1. V was clipped by 3 bases and J by 1 base; unmatched bases: 2. This CDR3 is built from 15 residues. Germline V CDR1 and CDR2: SGHAT, FQNNGV. CDR3 in amino acids: CASSFNRGTNEKLFF. As DNA, the CDR3 is TGTGCCAGCAGCTTCAACAGGGGAACTAATGAAAAACTGTTTTTT.